This T cell receptor beta chain derives from a study of tumor-infiltrating lymphocytes in primary liver carcinoma. From 400 to 500 ng total RNA, TCR beta cDNA was generated with a primer in the constant region. ARM-PCR was slightly modified, and three nested multiplex PCR rounds with it gave rise to the TCR beta libraries. The study ran its first two PCR rounds for around 10 cycles each, using TRBV1-TRBV30 forward primers and a C-beta reverse primer. TCRdb called the multiplex PCR reads again in MiXCR, with one record for every CDR3 protein. This sample has tens of thousands of distinct CDR3 sequences; 60% to 75% occur once, and the top ten carry approximately 19%. RNA and DNA were co-extracted from approximately 20-30 mg of unsorted bulk tissue. The study sampled five separate regions from each tumor. This clonotype has at least ten counts. The germline gives CDR1 MNHNY, CDR2 SVGAGI (reference sequence). Trimming took 0 bases from V and 0 from J, leaving 9 bases between them. The CDR3 runs to 16 residues.

This clonotype was sampled from a man aged 40-49 years with primary liver carcinoma and hepatitis B virus infection. The rearrangement uses TRBV6-6 and TRBJ1-5; D ambiguous. The sample consisted of liver tumor tissue from sampling region 1. Indicated subset: tumor region T1, superior pole. CDR3 in DNA: TGTGCCAGCAGTTACTCAAACAGAAATAGCAATCAGCCCCAGCATTTT. Its protein is CASSYSNRNSNQPQHF.